The next 17 T cell receptor beta chains were all read from a single sample in a study of blood T cell repertoires in COVID-19. TCRdb keeps only in-frame clones here, not all; method: immunoSEQ multiplex PCR. The table includes tens of thousands of clones, less than 90% detected once. Sequenced: peripheral blood. These receptors came from a man older than 75 with COVID-19, enrolled during active disease.

The chain has TRBV7-2 and TRBJ2-7, with unresolved D. Germline CDR1 reads SGHTA; CDR2 reads FQGNSA. The CDR3 totals 14 residues. V was pared by 1 base and J by 2 bases, with 9 bases between. CDR3 DNA sequence: TGTGCCAGCAGCTTAGTCGTTTTCCCCTACGAGCAGTACTTC. This sequence encodes CASSLVVFPYEQYF.

The table lists this clone with a count of one. The gene calls are TRBV7-2 and TRBJ1-2, with 8 bases fitting TRBD1. From germline, CDR1 is SGHTA and CDR2 FQGNSA. CDR3 length equals 13 residues. Trimming cost V 1 base and J 5 bases; bases outside gene matches: 0. The CDR3 bases are TGTGCCAGCAGCTTAGGACAGGGGTATGGCTACACCTTC. Its protein is CASSLGQGYGYTF.

This chain links TRBV6-5 with TRBJ2-1; 7 positions agree with TRBD1. Germline V gives CDR1 MNHEY, CDR2 SVGAGI. The CDR3 consists of 15 residues. Trimming cost V 6 bases and J 1 base; bases outside gene matches: 6. The CDR3 DNA sequence: TGTGCCAGCAGGGTTACAGGGGAATCCTACAATGAGCAGTTCTTC. Its protein product is CASRVTGESYNEQFF.

The genes are TRBV2 and TRBJ1-2, with D maybe TRBD1 (5 bases). The CDR3 totals 12 residues. Trimming pared 3 bases from V and 4 bases from J, leaving 6 bases between. Germline assignment: CDR1 SNHLY and CDR2 FYNNEI. The CDR3 protein is CASSETAYGYTF. The CDR3 nucleotides are TGTGCCAGCAGTGAGACAGCCTATGGCTACACCTTC.

The chain joins TRBV11-3 to TRBJ1-2; tentatively, D is TRBD1 (6 bases). The ends were cut back, 4 bases at V and 7 bases at J, with 10 bases in the middle. Germline CDR1 SGHNT, CDR2 YENEEA. This CDR3 comprises 12 residues. CDR3 DNA: TGTGCCAGCAGCTCCCAGGGGAGTGGCTACACCTTC. It codes for CASSSQGSGYTF.

The J gene is TRBJ2-7, the V gene TRBV6-6, with D maybe TRBD2 (6 bases). V dropped 3 bases and J dropped 2 bases, with 11 bases sitting between them. This CDR3 is built from 14 residues. Germline V CDR1 and CDR2: MNHNY, SVGAGI (reference sequence). The CDR3 DNA reads as TGTGCCAGCAGTTATGGGGGGTCAGCCTACGAGCAGTACTTC. Translating it yields CASSYGGSAYEQYF.

The chain is built from TRBV19 and TRBJ1-4; the D is unclear. V dropped 4 bases and J dropped 7 bases, with 13 bases sitting between them. The germline V gene has CDR1 LNHDA and CDR2 SQIVND (reference sequence). This CDR3 spans 14 amino acids. In DNA, the CDR3 is TGTGCCAGTAGTACCGCAGGAAAGATTGAAAAACTGTTTTTT. Amino acids: CASSTAGKIEKLFF.

J is TRBJ2-1 and V is TRBV27, with TRBD2 matching 11 bases. CDR3 length: 16 residues. The V segment lost 5 bases and the J segment 8 bases; nucleotides outside the gene matches: 11. Germline CDR1 is MNHEY and CDR2 is SMNVEV (reference sequence). The CDR3 sequence: CASSPRGSGGAYEQFF. CDR3 in DNA: TGTGCCAGCAGTCCCCGGGGTAGCGGGGGGGCCTATGAGCAGTTCTTC.

This sequence joins TRBV11-2 and TRBJ1-1; D is possibly TRBD1 (5 bases). V was clipped by 4 bases and J by 5 bases, with 17 bases between them. Germline loops: CDR1 SGHAT, CDR2 FQNNGV. The CDR3 is 15 residues long. The CDR3 nucleotides are TGTGCCAGCAGCTCCGACCTTGACAGCCGGACTGAAGCTTTCTTT. Protein sequence: CASSSDLDSRTEAFF.

The chain recombines TRBV6-1 with TRBJ1-3, with D unresolved. Germline values: CDR1 MNHNS, CDR2 SASEGT. The CDR3 runs 15 residues. V lost 2 bases and J lost 4, with 12 bases in between. CDR3: CASSEHSLAGNTIYF. CDR3 in DNA: TGTGCCAGCAGTGAACACTCTTTAGCGGGAAACACCATATATTTT.

The V gene is TRBV27, the J gene TRBJ1-4; 12 nucleotides align to TRBD1. V lost 4 bases and J lost 7; bases outside the gene matches: 13. This CDR3 spans 18 amino acids. The germline V gene encodes CDR1 MNHEY and CDR2 SMNVEV (reference sequence). CDR3 loop: CASSSMPGDRGRREKLFF. DNA of the CDR3: TGTGCCAGCAGTTCCATGCCCGGGGACAGGGGGCGCCGTGAAAAACTGTTTTTT.

V gene TRBV19 combines with J gene TRBJ1-5; 9 nucleotides match TRBD1. Germline V gene data show CDR1 as LNHDA and CDR2 as SQIVND (reference sequence). The CDR3 length is 17 residues. The V and J ends lost 3 bases and 5 bases, in that order; junction bases with no gene match: 11. CDR3 bases: TGTGCCAGTAGTATCCGCGTTGGACAGGGGCCCTATCAGCCCCAGCATTTT. Translating it yields CASSIRVGQGPYQPQHF.

This chain connects TRBV2 to TRBJ2-3; no definite D call. This CDR3 spans 14 amino acids. Trimming took 9 bases from V and 0 from J, leaving 13 bases between them. CDR1 and CDR2 (germline): SNHLY, FYNNEI. In DNA form, the CDR3 reads TGTGCCAGTCAGGTTTCCCCTAGCACAGATACGCAGTATTTT. Protein sequence: CASQVSPSTDTQYF.

This clone has only a few counts. This chain uses TRBV9 with TRBJ1-5; no clear D gene. The CDR3 covers 15 residues. V was cut by 3 bases and J by 3 bases, with 13 bases left in between. Germline V gene data show CDR1 as SGDLS and CDR2 as YYNGEE. Written as DNA, the CDR3 is TGTGCCAGCAGCGCCACATCCATCATCAATCAGCCCCAGCATTTT. Its protein product is CASSATSIINQPQHF.

The rearrangement links TRBV6-2 or TRBV6-3 to TRBJ1-2; TRBD1 might be the D (5 bases). Germline values: CDR1 MNHEY, CDR2 SVGEGT. V dropped 6 bases and J dropped 8 bases, with 22 bases sitting between them. This CDR3 comprises 15 residues. The DNA of the CDR3 is TGTGCCAGCAGCCCACAGGCCGCTGCGGGGCACGGCTACACCTTC. Translated: CASSPQAAAGHGYTF.

V and J are TRBV10-3 and TRBJ1-2, with D perhaps matching TRBD1 (5 bases). From germline, CDR1 is ENHRY and CDR2 SYGVKD. The CDR3 has 15 residues. The V gene lost 0 bases and the J gene lost 12 bases, with 20 bases spanning the gap. CDR3 protein: CAISESSGREGKNTF. DNA for the CDR3: TGTGCCATCAGTGAGTCGAGTGGCAGGGAAGGGAAAAACACCTTC.

This chain's CDR3 is CASSLGRVYSGNTIYF. CDR3 coding DNA: TGCGCCAGCAGCTTGGGGCGGGTCTACTCTGGAAACACCATATATTTT. The V and J genes are TRBV5-1 and TRBJ1-3; unclear D gene. The V gene's germline CDR1 is SGHRS and CDR2 YFSETQ. This CDR3 is 16 amino acids long. Trimming took off 0 bases at V and 0 bases at J, with 10 bases between the two ends.